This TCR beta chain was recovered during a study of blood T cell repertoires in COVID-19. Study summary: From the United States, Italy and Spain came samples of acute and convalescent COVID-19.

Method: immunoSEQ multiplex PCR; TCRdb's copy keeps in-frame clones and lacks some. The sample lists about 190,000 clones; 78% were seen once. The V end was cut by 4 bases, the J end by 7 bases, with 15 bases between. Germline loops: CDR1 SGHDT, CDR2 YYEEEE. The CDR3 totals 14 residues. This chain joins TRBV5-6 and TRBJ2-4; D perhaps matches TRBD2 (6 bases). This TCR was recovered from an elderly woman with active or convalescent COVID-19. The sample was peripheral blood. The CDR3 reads CASSPGTPENIQYF. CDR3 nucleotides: TGTGCCAGCAGCCCAGGGACTCCCGAGAACATTCAGTACTTC.